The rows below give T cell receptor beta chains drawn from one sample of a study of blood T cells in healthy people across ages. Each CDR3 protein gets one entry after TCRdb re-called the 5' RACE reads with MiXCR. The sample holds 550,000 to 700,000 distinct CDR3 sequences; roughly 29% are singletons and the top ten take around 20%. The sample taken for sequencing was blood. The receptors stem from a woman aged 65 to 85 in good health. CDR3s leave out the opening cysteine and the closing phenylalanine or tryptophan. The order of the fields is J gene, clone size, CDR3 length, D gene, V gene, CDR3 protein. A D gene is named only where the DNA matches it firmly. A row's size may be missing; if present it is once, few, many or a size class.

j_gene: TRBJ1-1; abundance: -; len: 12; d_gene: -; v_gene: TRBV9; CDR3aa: ASSVTASSTEAF
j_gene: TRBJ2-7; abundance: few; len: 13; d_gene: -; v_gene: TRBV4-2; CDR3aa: ASSQEAGAVYEQY
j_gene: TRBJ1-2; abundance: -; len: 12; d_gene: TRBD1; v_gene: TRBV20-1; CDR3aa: SARKGQGNYGYT
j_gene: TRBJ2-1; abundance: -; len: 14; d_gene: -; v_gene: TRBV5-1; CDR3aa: ASSAYNRGSYNEQF
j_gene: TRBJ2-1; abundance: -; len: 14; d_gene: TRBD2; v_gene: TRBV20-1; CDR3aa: SAPHPSGGSYNEQF
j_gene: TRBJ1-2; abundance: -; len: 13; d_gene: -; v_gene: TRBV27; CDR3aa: ASRKEGSGGYGYT
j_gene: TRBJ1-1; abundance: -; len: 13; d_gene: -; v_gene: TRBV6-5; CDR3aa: ASSYSFTVNTEAF
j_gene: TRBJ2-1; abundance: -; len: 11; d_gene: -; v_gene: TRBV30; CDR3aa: AWSRLLYNEQF
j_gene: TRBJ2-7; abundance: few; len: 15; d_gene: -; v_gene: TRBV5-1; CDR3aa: ASRLEGPNRASYEQC
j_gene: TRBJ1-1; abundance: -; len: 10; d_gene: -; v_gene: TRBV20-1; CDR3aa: SARPGPEGAF
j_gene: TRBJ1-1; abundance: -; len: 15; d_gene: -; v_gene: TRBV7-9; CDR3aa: PSSLIQRRSWNTEAF
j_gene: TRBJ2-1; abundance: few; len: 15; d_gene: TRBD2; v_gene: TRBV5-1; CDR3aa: ASGLSGGGASYNEQF
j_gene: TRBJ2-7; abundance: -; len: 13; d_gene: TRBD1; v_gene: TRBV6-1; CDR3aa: ASMSHPGQGYEQY
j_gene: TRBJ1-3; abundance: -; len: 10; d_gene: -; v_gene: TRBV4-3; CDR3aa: ASSQDGRTIY
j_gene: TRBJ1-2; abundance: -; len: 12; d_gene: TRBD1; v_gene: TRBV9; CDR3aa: ASSAGTDYYGYT
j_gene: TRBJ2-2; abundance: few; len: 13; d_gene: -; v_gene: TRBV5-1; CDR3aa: ASSLMTGNTGELF
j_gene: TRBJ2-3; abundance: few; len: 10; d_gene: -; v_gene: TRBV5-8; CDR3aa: ASSLIRDTQY
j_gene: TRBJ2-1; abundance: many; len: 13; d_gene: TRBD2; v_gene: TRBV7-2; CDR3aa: ASSLGRGGNNEQF
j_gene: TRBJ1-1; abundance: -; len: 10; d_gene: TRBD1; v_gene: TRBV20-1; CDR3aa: RSKGANTEAF
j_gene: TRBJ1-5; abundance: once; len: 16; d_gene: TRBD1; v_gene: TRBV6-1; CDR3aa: ASSLGQGGLYSNQPQH
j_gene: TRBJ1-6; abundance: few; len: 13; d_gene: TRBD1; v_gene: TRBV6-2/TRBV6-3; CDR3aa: ASSSKDRVASPLH
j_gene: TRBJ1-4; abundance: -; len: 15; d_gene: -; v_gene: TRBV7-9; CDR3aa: ASSLGGPRRTNEKLF
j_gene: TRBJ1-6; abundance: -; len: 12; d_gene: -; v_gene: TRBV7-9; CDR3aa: ASSLVSVNSPLH
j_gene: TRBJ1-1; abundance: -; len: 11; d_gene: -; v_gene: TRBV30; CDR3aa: AWNPGTLTEAF
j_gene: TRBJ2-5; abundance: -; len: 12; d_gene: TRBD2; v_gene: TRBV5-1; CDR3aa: ASSPSSGGQTQY
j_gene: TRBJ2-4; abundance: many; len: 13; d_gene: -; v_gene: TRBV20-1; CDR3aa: SASVGLQLKNIQY
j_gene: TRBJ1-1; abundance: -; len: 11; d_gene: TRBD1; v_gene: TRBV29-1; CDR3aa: SVGQGATAEAF
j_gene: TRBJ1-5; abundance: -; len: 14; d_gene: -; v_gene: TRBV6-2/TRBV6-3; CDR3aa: ASSQGLKKSNQPQH
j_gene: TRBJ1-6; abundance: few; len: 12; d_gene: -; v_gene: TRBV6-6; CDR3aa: AGAEGSYNSPLH
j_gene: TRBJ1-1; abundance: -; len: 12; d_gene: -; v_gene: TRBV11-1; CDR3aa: ASSLRRANTEAF
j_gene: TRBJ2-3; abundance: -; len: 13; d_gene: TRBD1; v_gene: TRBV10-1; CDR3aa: ASSRTGAGTDTQY
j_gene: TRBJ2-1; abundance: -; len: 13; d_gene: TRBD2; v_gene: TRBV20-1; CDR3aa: SAWGGGASYNEQF
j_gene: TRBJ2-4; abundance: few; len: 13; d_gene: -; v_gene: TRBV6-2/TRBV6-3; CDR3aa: ASSEQSGLGNIQY
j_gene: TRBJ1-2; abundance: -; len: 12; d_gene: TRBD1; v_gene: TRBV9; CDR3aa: ASSARQGNRGYT
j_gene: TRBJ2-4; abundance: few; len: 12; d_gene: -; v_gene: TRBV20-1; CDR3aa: SARDSGGENIQY
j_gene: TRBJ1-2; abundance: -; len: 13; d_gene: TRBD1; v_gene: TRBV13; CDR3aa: ASSSTGGNNYGNT
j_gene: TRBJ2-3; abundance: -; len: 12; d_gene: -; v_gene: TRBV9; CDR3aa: ASSVSSIADTQY
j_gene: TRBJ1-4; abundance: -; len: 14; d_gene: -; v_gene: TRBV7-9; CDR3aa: ASSLTPQALYEKLF
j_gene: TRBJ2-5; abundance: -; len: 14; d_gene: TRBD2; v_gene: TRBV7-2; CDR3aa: ASSSRRSGGGETQY
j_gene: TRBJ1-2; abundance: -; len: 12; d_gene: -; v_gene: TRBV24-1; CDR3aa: ATSDSGLNHGYT
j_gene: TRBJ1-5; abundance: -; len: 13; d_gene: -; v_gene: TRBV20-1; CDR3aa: SARGREVGNQPQH
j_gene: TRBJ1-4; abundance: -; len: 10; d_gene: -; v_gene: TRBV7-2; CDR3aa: AGSNPNEKLF
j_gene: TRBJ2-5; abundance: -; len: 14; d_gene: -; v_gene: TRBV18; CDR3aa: ASSPRVHNREETQY
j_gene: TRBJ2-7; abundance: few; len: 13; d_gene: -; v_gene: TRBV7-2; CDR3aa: ASSSPSRGHYEQY
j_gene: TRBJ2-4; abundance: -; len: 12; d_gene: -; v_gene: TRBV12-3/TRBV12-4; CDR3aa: ASSYGLAKNIQY
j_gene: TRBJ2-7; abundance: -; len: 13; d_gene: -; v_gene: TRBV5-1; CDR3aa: ASSGGIGDLHEQY